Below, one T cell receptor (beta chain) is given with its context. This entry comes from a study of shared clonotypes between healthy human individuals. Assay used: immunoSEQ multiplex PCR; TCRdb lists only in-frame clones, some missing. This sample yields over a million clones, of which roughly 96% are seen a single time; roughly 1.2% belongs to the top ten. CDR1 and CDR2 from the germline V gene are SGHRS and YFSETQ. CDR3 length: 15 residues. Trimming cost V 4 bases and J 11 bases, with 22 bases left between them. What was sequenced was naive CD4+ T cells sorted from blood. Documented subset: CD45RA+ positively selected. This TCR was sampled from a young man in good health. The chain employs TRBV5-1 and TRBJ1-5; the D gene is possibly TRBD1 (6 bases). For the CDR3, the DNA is TGCGCCAGCAGCCTGGGACCAGGGGCTCCGTCGGCCCAGCATTTT. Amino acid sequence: CASSLGPGAPSAQHF.